This entry is about one T cell receptor beta chain. Antigen specificity is unknown. The data originate from a study of identical twins. Healthy Caucasians were all of the donors. J gave up 6 bases and V 6 bases, and 11 bases lay outside the gene matches. Germline V CDR1 and CDR2: MNHEY, SVGEGT. The CDR3 length is 16 residues. Broader study findings: Fewer insertions marked abundant cord blood beta clonotypes; young adult naive trended weakly, memory not at all.

With template switching, a universal primer site was added, and the cDNA carried unique molecular identifiers. TCRdb analysed the 5' RACE reads with MiXCR anew, one entry per CDR3 protein. The sample yields about 690,000 distinct CDR3 sequences, roughly 6% seen once. The rearrangement joins TRBV6-2 or TRBV6-3 to TRBJ2-7; 13 bases match TRBD2. This TCR derives from a man younger than 30 in good health. What was sequenced was naive T cells sorted from blood. In nucleotides, the CDR3 is TGTGCCAGCAGCTTTACCGGGACTAGCGGGATCTCCGAGCAGTACTTC. This gives the protein CASSFTGTSGISEQYF.